This T cell receptor (beta chain) stems from a study of blood T cell repertoires in COVID-19. Study as a whole: Samples of COVID-19 (acute and convalescent) were obtained from the United States, Italy and Spain. T cells, B-cell-depleted T cells, or PBMCs supplied cDNA or gDNA.

Original processing notes: Using reference gene primer amplification, nucleated cell counts were estimated. Profiling relied on immunoSEQ multiplex PCR, and the TCRdb table lists in-frame clones only, not all of them. The V and J calls and clone size were taken over from that table, and D and trimming were inferred from the DNA. The table has around 94,000 clones, 80% to 85% seen once; the top ten hold around 6.9%. This clone was counted once. Germline loops: CDR1 SGHVS, CDR2 FQNEAQ. After removal of 2 bases from V and 7 bases from J, the junction contained 10 bases not matched to a gene. The CDR3 is 15 amino acids.

This receptor was obtained from a man aged 55 to 70 with acute or convalescent COVID-19. Material: peripheral blood. The V call is TRBV7-8, the J call TRBJ1-2, with TRBD1 identical over 7 bases. CDR3 loop: CASSLSSEGAAGYTF. The DNA for the CDR3 is TGTGCCAGCAGCTTATCGAGTGAGGGGGCGGCTGGCTACACCTTC.